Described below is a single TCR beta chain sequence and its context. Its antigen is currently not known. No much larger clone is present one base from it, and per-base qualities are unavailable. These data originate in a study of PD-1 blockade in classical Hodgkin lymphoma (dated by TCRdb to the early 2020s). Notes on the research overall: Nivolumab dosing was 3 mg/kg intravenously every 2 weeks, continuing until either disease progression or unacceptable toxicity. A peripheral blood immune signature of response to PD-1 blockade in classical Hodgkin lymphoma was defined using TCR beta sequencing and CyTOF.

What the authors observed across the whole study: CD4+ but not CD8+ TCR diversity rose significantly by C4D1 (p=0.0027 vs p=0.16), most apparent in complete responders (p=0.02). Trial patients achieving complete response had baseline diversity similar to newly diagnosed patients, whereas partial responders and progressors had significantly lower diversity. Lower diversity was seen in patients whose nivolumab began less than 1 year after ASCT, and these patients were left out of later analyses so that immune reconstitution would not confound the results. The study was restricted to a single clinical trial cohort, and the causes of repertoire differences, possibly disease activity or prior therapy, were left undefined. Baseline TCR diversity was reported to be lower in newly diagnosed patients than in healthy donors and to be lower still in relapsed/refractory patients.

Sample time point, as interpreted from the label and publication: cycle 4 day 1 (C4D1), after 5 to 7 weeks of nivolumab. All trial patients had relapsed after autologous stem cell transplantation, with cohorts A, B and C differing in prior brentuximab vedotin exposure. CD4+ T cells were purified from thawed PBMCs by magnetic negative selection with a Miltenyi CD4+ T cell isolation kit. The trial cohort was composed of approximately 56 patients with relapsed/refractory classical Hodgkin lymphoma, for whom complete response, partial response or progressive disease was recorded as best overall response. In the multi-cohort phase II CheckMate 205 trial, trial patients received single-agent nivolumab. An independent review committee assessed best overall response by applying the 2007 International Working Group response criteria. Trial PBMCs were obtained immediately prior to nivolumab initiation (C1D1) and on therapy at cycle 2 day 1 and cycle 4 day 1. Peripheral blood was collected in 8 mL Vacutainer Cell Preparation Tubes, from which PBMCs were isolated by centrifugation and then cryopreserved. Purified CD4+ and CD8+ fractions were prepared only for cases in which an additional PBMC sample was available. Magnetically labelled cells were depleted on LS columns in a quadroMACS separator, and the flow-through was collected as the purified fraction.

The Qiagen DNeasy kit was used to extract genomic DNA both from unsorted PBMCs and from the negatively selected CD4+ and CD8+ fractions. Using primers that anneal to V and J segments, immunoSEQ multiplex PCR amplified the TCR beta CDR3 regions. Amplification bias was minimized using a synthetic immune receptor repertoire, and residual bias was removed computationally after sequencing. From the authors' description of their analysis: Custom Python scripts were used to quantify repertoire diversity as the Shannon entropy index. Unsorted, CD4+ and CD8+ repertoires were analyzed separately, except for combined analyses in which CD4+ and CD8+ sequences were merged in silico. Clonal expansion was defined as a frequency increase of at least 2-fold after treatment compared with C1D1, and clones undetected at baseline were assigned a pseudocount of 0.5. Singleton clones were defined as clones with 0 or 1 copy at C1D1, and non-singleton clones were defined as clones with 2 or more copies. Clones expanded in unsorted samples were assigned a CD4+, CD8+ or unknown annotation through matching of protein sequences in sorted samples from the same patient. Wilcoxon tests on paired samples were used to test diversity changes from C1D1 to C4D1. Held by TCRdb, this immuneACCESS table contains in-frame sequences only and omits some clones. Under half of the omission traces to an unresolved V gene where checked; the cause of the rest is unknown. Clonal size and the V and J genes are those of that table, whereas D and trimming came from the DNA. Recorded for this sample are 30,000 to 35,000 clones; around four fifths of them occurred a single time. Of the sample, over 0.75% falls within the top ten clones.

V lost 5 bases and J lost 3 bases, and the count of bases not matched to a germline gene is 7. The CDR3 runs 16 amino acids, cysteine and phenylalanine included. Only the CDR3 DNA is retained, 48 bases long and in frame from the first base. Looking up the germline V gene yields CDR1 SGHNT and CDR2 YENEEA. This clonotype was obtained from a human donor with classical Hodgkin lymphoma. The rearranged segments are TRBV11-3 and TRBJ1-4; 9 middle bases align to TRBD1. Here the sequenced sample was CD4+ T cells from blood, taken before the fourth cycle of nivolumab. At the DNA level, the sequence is TGTGCCAGCAGCACTAACAGGGGGCACTCTAATGAAAAACTGTTTTTT. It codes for CASSTNRGHSNEKLFF.